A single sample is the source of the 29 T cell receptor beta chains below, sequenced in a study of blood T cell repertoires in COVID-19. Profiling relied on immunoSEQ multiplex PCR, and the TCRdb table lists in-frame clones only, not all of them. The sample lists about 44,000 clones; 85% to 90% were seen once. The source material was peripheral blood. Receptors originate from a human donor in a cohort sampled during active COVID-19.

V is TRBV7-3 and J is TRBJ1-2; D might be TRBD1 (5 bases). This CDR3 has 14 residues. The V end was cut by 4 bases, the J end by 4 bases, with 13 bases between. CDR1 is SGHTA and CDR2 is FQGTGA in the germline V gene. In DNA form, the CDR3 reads TGTGCCAGCAGCTCCCTTGGGGCAGCCTATGGCTACACCTTC. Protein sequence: CASSSLGAAYGYTF.

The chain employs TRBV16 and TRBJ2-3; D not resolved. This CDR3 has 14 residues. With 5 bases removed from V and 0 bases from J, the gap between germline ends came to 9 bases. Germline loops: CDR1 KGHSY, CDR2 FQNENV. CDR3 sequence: CASSKTPSTDTQYF. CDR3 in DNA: TGTGCCAGCAGCAAGACACCTAGCACAGATACGCAGTATTTT. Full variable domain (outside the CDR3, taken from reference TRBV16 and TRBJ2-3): GEEVAQTPKHLVRGEGQKAKLYCAPIKGHSYVFWYQQVLKNEFKFLISFQNENVFDETGMPKERFSAKCLPNSPCSLEIQATKLEDSAVYFCASSKTPSTDTQYFGPGTRLTVL.

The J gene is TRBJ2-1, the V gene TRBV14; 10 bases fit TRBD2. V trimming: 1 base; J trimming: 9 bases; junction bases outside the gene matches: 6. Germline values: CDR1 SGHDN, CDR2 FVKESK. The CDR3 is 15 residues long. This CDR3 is CASSQAGLAIGEQFF. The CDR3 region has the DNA TGTGCCAGCAGCCAAGCGGGACTAGCGATAGGTGAGCAGTTCTTC.

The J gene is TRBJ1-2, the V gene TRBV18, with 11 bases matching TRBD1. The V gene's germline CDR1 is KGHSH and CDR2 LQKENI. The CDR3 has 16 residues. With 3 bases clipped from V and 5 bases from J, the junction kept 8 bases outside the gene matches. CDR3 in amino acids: CASSPPGQGELYGYTF. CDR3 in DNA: TGTGCCAGCTCACCTCCGGGACAGGGGGAACTTTATGGCTACACCTTC.

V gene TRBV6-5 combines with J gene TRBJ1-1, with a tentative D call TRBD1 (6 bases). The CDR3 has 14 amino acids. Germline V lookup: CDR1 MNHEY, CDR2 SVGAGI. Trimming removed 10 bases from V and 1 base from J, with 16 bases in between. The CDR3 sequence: CAISGRQANTEAFF. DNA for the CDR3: TGTGCCATCTCCGGGCGACAGGCGAACACTGAAGCTTTCTTT.

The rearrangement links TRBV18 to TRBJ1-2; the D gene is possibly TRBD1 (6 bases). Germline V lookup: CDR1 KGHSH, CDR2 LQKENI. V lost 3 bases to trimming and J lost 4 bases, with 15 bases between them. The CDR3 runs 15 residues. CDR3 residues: CASSPRAGVPYGYTF. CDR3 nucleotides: TGTGCCAGCTCACCTCGGGCAGGGGTCCCCTATGGCTACACCTTC.

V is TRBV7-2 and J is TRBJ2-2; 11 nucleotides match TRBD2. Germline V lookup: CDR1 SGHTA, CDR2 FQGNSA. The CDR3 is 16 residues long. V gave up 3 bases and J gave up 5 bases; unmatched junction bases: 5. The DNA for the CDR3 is TGTGCCAGCAGCTTTACTAGCGGGAGAGGTACCGGGGAGCTGTTTTTT. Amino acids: CASSFTSGRGTGELFF.

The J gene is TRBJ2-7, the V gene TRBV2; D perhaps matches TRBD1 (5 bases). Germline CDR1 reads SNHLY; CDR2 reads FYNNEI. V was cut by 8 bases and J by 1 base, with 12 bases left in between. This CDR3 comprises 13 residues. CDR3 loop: CASRQLVSYEQYF. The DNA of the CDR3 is TGTGCCAGCCGACAGCTTGTATCCTACGAGCAGTACTTC.

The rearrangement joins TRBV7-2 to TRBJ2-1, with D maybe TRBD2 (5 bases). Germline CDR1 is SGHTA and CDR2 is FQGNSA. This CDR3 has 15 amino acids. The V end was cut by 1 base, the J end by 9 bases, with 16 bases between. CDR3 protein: CASSLGLARSSEQFF. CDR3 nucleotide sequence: TGTGCCAGCAGCTTAGGGCTAGCTAGGTCCTCTGAGCAGTTCTTC.

CDR3 in amino acids: CASSLALIHRDRYQETQYF. The CDR3 bases are TGTGCCAGCAGCTTAGCGTTGATCCACCGGGACAGATACCAAGAGACCCAGTACTTC. The gene calls are TRBV7-9 and TRBJ2-5, with TRBD1 identical over 7 bases. Germline V gene lookup returns CDR1 SEHNR and CDR2 FQNEAQ (reference sequence). This CDR3 is 19 amino acids long. After removal of 0 bases from V and 0 bases from J, the junction contained 13 bases not matched to a gene.

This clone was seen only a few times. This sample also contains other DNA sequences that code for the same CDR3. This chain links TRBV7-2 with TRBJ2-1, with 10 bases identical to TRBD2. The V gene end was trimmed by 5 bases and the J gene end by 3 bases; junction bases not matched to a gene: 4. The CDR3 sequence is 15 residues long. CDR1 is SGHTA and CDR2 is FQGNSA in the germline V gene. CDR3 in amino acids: CASSPRTSGYNEQFF. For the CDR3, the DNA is TGTGCCAGCAGCCCTCGGACTAGCGGCTACAATGAGCAGTTCTTC.

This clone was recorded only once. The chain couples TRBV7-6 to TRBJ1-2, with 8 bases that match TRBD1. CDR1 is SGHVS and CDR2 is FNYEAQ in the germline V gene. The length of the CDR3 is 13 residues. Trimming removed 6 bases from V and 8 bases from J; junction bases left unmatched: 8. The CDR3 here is CASRPQGGSGYTF. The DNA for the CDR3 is TGTGCCAGCAGACCACAGGGGGGTTCGGGCTACACCTTC.

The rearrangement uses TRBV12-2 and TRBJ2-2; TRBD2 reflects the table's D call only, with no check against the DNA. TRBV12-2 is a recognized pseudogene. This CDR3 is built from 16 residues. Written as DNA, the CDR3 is TGTGCAAGTCGCCGAGAAGGGCGGGAGCACACCGGGGAGCTGTTTTTT. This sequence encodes CASRREGREHTGELFF.

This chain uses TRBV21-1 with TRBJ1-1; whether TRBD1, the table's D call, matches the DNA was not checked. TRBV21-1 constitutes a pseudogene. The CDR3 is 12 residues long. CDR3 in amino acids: CASSKTSTEAFF. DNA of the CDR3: TGTGCCAGCAGCAAAACAAGCACTGAAGCTTTCTTT.

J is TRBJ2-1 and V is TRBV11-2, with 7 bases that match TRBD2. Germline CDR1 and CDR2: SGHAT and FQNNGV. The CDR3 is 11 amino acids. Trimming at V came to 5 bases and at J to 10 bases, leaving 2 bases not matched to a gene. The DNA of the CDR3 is TGTGCCAGCAGCGTGGGACTAGAGCAGTTCTTC. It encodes CASSVGLEQFF.

CDR3 DNA: TGTGCCAGCAGCCCCGGGACACTTTATAATTCACCCCTCCACTTT. Amino acid sequence: CASSPGTLYNSPLHF. The chain employs TRBV27 and TRBJ1-6, with D possibly being TRBD1 (6 bases). The CDR3 spans 15 residues. In germline, CDR1 is MNHEY, CDR2 SMNVEV (reference sequence). Deletions cut 6 bases from V and 4 bases from J, with 13 bases between.

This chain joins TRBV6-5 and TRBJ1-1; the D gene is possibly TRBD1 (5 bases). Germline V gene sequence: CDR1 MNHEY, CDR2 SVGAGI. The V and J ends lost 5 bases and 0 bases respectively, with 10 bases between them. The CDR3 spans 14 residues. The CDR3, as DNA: TGTGCCAGCAGTCGGACATATATGAACACTGAAGCTTTCTTT. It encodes CASSRTYMNTEAFF.

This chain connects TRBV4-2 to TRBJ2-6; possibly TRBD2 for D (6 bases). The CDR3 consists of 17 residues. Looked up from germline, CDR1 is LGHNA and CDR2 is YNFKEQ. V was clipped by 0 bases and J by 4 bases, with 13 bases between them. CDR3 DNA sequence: TGTGCCAGCAGCCAAGATACGGCGGGATCGGGGGCCAACGTCCTGACTTTC. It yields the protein CASSQDTAGSGANVLTF.

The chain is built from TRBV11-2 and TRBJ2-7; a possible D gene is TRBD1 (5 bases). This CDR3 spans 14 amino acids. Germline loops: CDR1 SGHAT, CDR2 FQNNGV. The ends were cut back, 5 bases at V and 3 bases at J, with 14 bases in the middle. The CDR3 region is CASSRMDNIYEQYF. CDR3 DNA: TGTGCCAGCAGCCGGATGGACAACATCTACGAGCAGTACTTC.

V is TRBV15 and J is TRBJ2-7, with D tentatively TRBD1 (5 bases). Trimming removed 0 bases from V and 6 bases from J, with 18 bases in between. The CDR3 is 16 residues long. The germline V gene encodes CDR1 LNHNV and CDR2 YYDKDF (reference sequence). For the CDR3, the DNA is TGTGCCACCAGCAGAGATAGTTGGGCTGGGCAGGGCGAGCAGTACTTC. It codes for CATSRDSWAGQGEQYF.

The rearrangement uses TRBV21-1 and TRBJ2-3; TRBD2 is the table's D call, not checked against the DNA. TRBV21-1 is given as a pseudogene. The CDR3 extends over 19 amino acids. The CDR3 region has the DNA TGTGCCAGCAGCAAGGGAGTGGGGGGTGACCTCCGGCTCACAGATACGCAGTATTTT. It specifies CASSKGVGGDLRLTDTQYF.

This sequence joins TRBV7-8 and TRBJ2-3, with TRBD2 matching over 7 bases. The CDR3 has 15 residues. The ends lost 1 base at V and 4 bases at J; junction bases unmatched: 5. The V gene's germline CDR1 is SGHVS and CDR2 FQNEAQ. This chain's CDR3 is CASSLGLASADTQYF. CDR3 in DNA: TGTGCCAGCAGCTTAGGACTAGCCAGCGCAGATACGCAGTATTTT.

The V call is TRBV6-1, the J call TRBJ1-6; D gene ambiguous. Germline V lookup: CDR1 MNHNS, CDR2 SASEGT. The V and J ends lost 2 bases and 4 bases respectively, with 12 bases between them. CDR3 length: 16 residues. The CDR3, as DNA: TGTGCCAGCAGTGAATACCGGTTAACTTATAATTCACCCCTCCACTTT. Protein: CASSEYRLTYNSPLHF.

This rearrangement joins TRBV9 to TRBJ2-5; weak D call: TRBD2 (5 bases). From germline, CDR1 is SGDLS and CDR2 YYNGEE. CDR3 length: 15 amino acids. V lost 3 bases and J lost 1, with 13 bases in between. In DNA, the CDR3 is TGTGCCAGCAGCGCGGGAAGCAGCGTCCAAGAGACCCAGTACTTC. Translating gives CASSAGSSVQETQYF.

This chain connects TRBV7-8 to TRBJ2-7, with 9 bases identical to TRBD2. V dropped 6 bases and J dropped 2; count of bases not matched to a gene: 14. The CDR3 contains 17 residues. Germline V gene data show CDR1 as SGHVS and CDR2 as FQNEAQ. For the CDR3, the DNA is TGTGCCAGCAGTTCCCCTAGCGGGACGTCACATCCCTACGAGCAGTACTTC. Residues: CASSSPSGTSHPYEQYF.

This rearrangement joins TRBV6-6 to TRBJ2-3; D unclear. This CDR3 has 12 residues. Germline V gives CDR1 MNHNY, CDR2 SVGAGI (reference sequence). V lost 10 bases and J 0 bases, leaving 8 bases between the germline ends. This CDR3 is CATRRSTDTQYF. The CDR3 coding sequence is TGTGCCACCAGGAGAAGCACAGATACGCAGTATTTT.

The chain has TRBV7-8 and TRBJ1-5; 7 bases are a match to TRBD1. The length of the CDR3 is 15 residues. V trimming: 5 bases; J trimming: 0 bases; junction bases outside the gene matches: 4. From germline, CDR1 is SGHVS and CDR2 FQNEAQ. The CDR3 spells CASSLRDSSNQPQHF. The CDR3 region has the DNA TGTGCCAGCAGCCTGAGGGACAGTAGCAATCAGCCCCAGCATTTT.

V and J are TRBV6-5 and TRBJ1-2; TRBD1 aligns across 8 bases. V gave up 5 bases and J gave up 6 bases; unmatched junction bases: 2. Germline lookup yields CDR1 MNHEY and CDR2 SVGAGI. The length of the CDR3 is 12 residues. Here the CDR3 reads CASSKDRDGYTF. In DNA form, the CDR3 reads TGTGCCAGCAGTAAGGACAGGGATGGCTACACCTTC.

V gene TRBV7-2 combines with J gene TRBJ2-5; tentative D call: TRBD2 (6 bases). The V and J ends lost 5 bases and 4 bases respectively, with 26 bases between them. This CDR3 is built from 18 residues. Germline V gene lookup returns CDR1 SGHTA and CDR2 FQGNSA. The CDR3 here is CASSQWLGRHSGGETQYF. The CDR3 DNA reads TGTGCCAGCAGCCAATGGTTGGGCAGACACTCCGGGGGAGAGACCCAGTACTTC.